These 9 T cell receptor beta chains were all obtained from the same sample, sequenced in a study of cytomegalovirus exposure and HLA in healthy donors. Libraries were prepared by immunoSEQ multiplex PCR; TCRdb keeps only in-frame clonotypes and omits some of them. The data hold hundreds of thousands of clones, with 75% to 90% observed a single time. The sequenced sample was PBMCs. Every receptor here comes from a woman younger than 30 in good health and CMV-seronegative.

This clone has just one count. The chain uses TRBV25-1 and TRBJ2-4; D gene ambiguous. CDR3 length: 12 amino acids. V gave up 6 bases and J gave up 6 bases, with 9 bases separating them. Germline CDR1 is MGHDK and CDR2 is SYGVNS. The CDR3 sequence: CASRDKANIQYF. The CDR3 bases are TGTGCCAGCAGAGACAAGGCAAACATTCAGTACTTC.

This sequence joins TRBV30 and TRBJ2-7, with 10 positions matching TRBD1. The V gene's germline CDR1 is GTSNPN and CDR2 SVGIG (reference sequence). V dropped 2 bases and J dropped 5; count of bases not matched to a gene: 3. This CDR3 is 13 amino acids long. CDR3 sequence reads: CAWSWDRGDEQYF. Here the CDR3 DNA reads TGTGCCTGGAGTTGGGACAGGGGCGACGAGCAGTACTTC.

Here the CDR3 DNA reads TGCGCCAGCAGCTTGGGACTAGCGGGGGGATTGGAGACCCAGTACTTC. Its translation: CASSLGLAGGLETQYF. V usage is TRBV5-1 and J usage is TRBJ2-5; 13 positions agree with TRBD2. The CDR3 contains 16 residues. J gave up 5 bases and V 0 bases, and 4 bases lay outside the gene matches. Germline values: CDR1 SGHRS, CDR2 YFSETQ.

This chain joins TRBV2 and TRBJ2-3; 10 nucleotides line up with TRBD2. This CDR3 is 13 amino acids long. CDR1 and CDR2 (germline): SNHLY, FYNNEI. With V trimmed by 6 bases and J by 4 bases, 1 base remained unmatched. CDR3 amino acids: CASRLAGPDTQYF. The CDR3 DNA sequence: TGTGCCAGCAGACTAGCGGGACCAGATACGCAGTATTTT.

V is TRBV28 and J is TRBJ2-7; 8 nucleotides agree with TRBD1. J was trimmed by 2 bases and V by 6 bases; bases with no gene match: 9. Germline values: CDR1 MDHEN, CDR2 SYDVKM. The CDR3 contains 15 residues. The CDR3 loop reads CASSSPGQATYEQYF. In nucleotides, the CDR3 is TGTGCCAGCAGCTCCCCGGGACAGGCCACCTACGAGCAGTACTTC.

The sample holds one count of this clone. The CDR3 nucleotides are TGTGCCACCAGCAGAGATCCGACAGGGTTTTATGCTAACTATGGCTACACCTTC. The encoded protein is CATSRDPTGFYANYGYTF. The genes are TRBV15 and TRBJ1-2; 7 bases map to TRBD1. Germline CDR1 reads LNHNV; CDR2 reads YYDKDF (reference sequence). The ends lost 0 bases at V and 0 bases at J; junction bases unmatched: 10. This CDR3 region has 18 residues. The complete variable domain, with remaining parts taken from reference TRBV15 and TRBJ1-2, reads DAMVIQNPRYQVTQFGKPVTLSCSQTLNHNVMYWYQQKSSQAPKLLFHYYDKDFNNEADTPDNFQSRRPNTSFCFLDIRSPGLGDTAMYLCATSRDPTGFYANYGYTFGSGTRLTVV.

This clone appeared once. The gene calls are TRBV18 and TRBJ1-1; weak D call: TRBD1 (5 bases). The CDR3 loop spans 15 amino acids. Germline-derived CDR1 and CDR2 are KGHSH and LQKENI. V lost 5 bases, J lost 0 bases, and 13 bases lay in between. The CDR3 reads CASSSLQALNTEAFF. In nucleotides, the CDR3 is TGTGCCAGCTCATCACTACAGGCTCTGAACACTGAAGCTTTCTTT.

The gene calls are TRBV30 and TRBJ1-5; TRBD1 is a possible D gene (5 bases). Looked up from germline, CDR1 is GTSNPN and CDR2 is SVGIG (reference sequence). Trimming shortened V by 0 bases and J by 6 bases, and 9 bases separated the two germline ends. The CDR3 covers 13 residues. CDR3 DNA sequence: TGTGCCTGGAGTGTAGCGGGGGGTCAGCCCCAGCATTTT. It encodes CAWSVAGGQPQHF.

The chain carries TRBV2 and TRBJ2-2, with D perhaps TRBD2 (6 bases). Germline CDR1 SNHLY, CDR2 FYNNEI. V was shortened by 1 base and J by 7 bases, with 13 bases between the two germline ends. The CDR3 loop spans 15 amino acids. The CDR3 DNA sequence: TGTGCCAGCAGTGAAGGGGGCGCAGCGGGCGGGGAGCTGTTTTTT. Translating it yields CASSEGGAAGGELFF.